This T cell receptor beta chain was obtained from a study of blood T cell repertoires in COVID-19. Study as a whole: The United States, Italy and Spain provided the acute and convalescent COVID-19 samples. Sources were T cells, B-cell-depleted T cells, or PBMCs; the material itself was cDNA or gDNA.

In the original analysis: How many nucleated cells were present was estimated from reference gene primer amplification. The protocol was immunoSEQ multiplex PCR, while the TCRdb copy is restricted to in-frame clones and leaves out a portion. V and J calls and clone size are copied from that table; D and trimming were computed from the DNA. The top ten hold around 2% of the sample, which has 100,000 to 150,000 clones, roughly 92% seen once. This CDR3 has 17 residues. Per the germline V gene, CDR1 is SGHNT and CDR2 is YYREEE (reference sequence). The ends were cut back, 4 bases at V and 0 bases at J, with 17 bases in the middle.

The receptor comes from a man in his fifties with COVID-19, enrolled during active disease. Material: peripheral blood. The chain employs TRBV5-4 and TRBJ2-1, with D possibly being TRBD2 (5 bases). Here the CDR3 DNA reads TGTGCCAGCAGCGCGTCTAGCATCTTAGGCTCCTACAATGAGCAGTTCTTC. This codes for CASSASSILGSYNEQFF. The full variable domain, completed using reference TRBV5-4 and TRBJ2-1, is ETGVTQSPTHLIKTRGQQVTLRCSSQSGHNTVSWYQQALGQGPQFIFQYYREEENGRGNFPPRFSGLQFPNYSSELNVNALELDDSALYLCASSASSILGSYNEQFFGPGTRLTVL.